What follows are 30 T cell receptor beta chains derived from one specimen sequenced in a study of response to subunit inactivated influenza vaccine. TCRdb recomputed calls from the RT-PCR reads with MiXCR, one row per CDR3 protein. The sample holds hundreds of thousands of distinct CDR3 sequences; 12% to 15% are singletons and the top ten take about 7.6%. The material was PBMCs from blood, obtained about 14 days before vaccination. The receptors originated from a man aged 45-65 years who received an inactivated influenza vaccine.

The chain links TRBV12-3 or TRBV12-4 to TRBJ2-5; TRBD1 matches at 8 bases. The V and J ends lost 6 bases and 5 bases, in that order; junction bases with no gene match: 8. CDR3 length: 14 amino acids. The CDR3 DNA follows: TGTGCCAGCAGAACGACAGGGGAAGGGGAGACCCAGTACTTC. Translating gives CASRTTGEGETQYF.

Here the CDR3 DNA reads TGTGCCACCAGCGGCCATAGGGGGTACAATGAGCAGTTCTTC. This translates into CATSGHRGYNEQFF. The chain joins TRBV15 to TRBJ2-1; TRBD1 is a possible D gene (6 bases). The CDR3 contains 14 residues. Per the germline V gene, CDR1 is LNHNV and CDR2 is YYDKDF (reference sequence). V was cut by 5 bases and J by 4 bases, with 12 bases left in between.

The rearrangement joins TRBV7-9 to TRBJ2-3; D uncertain. Germline V gene sequence: CDR1 SEHNR, CDR2 FQNEAQ (reference sequence). The V and J ends lost 4 bases and 4 bases respectively, with 9 bases between them. The CDR3 extends over 13 amino acids. CDR3 coding DNA: TGTGCCAGCAGCTCATCAGAGTCAGATACGCAGTATTTT. Protein product: CASSSSESDTQYF.

The chain recombines TRBV7-2 with TRBJ2-3; D gene unclear. The CDR3 consists of 12 residues. Germline loops: CDR1 SGHTA, CDR2 FQGNSA. The V gene lost 6 bases and the J gene lost 5 bases, with 9 bases spanning the gap. CDR3 region: CASRRLGDTQYF. The DNA of the CDR3 is TGTGCCAGCAGACGGTTGGGAGATACGCAGTATTTT.

The rearrangement joins TRBV14 to TRBJ2-1; 8 bases are shared with TRBD2. V shed 0 bases and J 6 bases; nucleotides not matched to a gene: 7. CDR3 length: 16 amino acids. Germline V gene lookup returns CDR1 SGHDN and CDR2 FVKESK. The CDR3 region is CASSQDLSGVRNEQFF. CDR3 sequence (DNA): TGTGCCAGCAGCCAAGATCTTAGCGGGGTACGCAATGAGCAGTTCTTC.

This clonotype was seen ten or more times. V usage is TRBV28 and J usage is TRBJ2-5, with 8 bases that match TRBD2. V lost 4 bases, J lost 5 bases, and 9 bases stayed unmatched. Germline loops: CDR1 MDHEN, CDR2 SYDVKM. The CDR3 length is 15 residues. CDR3 nucleotide sequence: TGTGCCAGCAGTTCCGGGACTAGGAGGGGGGAGACCCAGTACTTC. Encoded protein: CASSSGTRRGETQYF.

This clonotype appeared once. The chain couples TRBV10-2 to TRBJ2-3, with D unclear. With 6 bases removed from V and 4 bases from J, the gap between germline ends came to 11 bases. The CDR3 is made up of 13 amino acids. The germline CDR1 and CDR2 sequences are WSHSY and SAAADI. The DNA for the CDR3 is TGCGCCAGCAGAGAGAGTAGTCCAGATACGCAGTATTTT. It translates to CASRESSPDTQYF.

This clonotype was seen only a few times. The rearrangement uses TRBV12-3 or TRBV12-4 and TRBJ1-5; D call uncertain. The CDR3 has 14 amino acids. V was clipped by 6 bases and J by 5 bases, with 14 bases between them. In DNA, the CDR3 is TGTGCCAGCAGCCCACCGGGAAGCTATCAGCCCCAGCATTTT. It yields the protein CASSPPGSYQPQHF.

In this sample, this clonotype turned up a few times. J is TRBJ1-2 and V is TRBV19; D remains ambiguous. Germline V gene sequence: CDR1 LNHDA, CDR2 SQIVND (reference sequence). The CDR3 length is 16 residues. With 2 bases removed from V and 2 bases from J, the gap between germline ends came to 15 bases. The CDR3: CASSITVPPGNYGYTF. CDR3 DNA sequence: TGTGCCAGTAGTATAACCGTCCCCCCCGGCAACTATGGCTACACCTTC.

This clonotype has just a few counts. This chain links TRBV6-5 with TRBJ2-1; D might be TRBD2 (6 bases). CDR1 is MNHEY, CDR2 SVGAGI, per germline. Deletions cut 0 bases from V and 5 bases from J, with 20 bases between. The CDR3 extends over 18 amino acids. CDR3 sequence (DNA): TGTGCCAGCAGTTACTCGATTGAGGCTAGCGAAATGAACAATGAGCAGTTCTTC. It translates to CASSYSIEASEMNNEQFF.

This chain links TRBV20-1 with TRBJ2-2; D possibly corresponds to TRBD2 (6 bases). The CDR3 has 15 amino acids. CDR1 and CDR2 (germline): DFQATT, SNEGSKA (reference sequence). The V end was cut by 3 bases, the J end by 0 bases, with 11 bases between. The CDR3 region has the DNA TGCAGTGCTAGTAAATGGGGGGCGAACACCGGGGAGCTGTTTTTT. It encodes CSASKWGANTGELFF.

The chain employs TRBV4-2 and TRBJ2-7; D is perhaps TRBD1 (6 bases). Germline CDR1 is LGHNA and CDR2 is YNFKEQ. V was pared by 1 base and J by 0 bases, with 22 bases between. This CDR3 has 19 residues. CDR3 sequence reads: CASSQGPSPTGKRSYEQYF. In DNA, the CDR3 is TGTGCCAGCAGCCAAGGTCCCTCCCCCACAGGGAAACGCTCCTACGAGCAGTACTTC.

At least ten counts were recorded for this clonotype. CDR3 protein: CASRTTSVGGDTQYF. As DNA, the CDR3 is TGTGCCAGCAGAACGACTAGCGTAGGCGGAGATACGCAGTATTTT. The genes are TRBV6-2 or TRBV6-3 and TRBJ2-3; 8 bases fit TRBD2. V dropped 6 bases and J dropped 5; count of bases not matched to a gene: 10. This CDR3 region has 15 residues. The germline CDR1 and CDR2 sequences are MNHEY and SVGEGT.

The V and J genes are TRBV7-6 and TRBJ1-4; 11 nucleotides line up with TRBD1. Germline V CDR1 and CDR2: SGHVS, FNYEAQ. V lost 3 bases to trimming and J lost 10 bases; unmatched junction nucleotides: 4. The length of the CDR3 is 14 residues. The CDR3 protein is CASSFGDRGGKLFF. Here the CDR3 DNA reads TGTGCCAGCAGCTTTGGGGACAGGGGGGGAAAACTGTTTTTT.

In this sample, this clonotype turned up once. The genes are TRBV7-9 and TRBJ2-7, with D uncertain. Deletions cut 4 bases from V and 1 base from J, with 8 bases between. CDR3 length equals 13 residues. Germline lookup yields CDR1 SEHNR and CDR2 FQNEAQ (reference sequence). The CDR3 coding sequence is TGTGCCAGCAGCTACCGGTTATCCTACGAGCAGTACTTC. Protein: CASSYRLSYEQYF.

This chain connects TRBV11-2 to TRBJ1-5; D not resolved. The CDR3 is 19 amino acids. The germline gives CDR1 SGHAT, CDR2 FQNNGV. V dropped 2 bases and J dropped 5 bases, with 25 bases sitting between them. The CDR3: CASSLQGPLKSHIHQPQHF. In nucleotides, the CDR3 is TGTGCCAGCAGCTTACAAGGGCCGCTGAAGTCCCATATTCATCAGCCCCAGCATTTT. The variable domain in full, with the rest retrieved from reference TRBV11-2 and TRBJ1-5, is EAGVAQSPRYKIIEKRQSVAFWCNPISGHATLYWYQQILGQGPKLLIQFQNNGVVDDSQLPKDRFSAERLKGVDSTLKIQPAKLEDSAVYLCASSLQGPLKSHIHQPQHFGDGTRLSIL.

This clonotype was recorded many times. The rearrangement uses TRBV28 and TRBJ2-7, with TRBD2 as a possible D gene (6 bases). The CDR3 runs 15 residues. CDR1 is MDHEN and CDR2 is SYDVKM in the germline V gene. V lost 5 bases and J 2 bases, leaving 16 bases between the germline ends. This CDR3 is CASSRSAGKTYEQYF. The CDR3 coding sequence is TGTGCCAGCAGTAGATCAGCGGGTAAGACCTACGAGCAGTACTTC. The full variable domain, with the rest looked up from reference TRBV28 and TRBJ2-7, is DVKVTQSSRYLVKRTGEKVFLECVQDMDHENMFWYRQDPGLGLRLIYFSYDVKMKEKGDIPEGYSVSREKKERFSLILESASTNQTSMYLCASSRSAGKTYEQYFGPGTRLTVT.

V and J are TRBV20-1 and TRBJ2-3, with D hard to call. Between the trimmed V and J ends, which lost 6 bases and 2 bases, there was a span of 12 bases. CDR1 DFQATT and CDR2 SNEGSKA come from the germline V gene (reference sequence). The CDR3 runs 13 residues. CDR3 DNA sequence: TGCAGTGCCAACAATATCCCCACAGATACGCAGTATTTT. It specifies CSANNIPTDTQYF.

V usage is TRBV7-9 and J usage is TRBJ1-1; TRBD1 agrees at 8 bases. Trimming cost V 5 bases and J 5 bases; bases outside gene matches: 7. Germline loops: CDR1 SEHNR, CDR2 FQNEAQ (reference sequence). The CDR3 loop spans 14 amino acids. This CDR3 is CASSPTGEGTEAFF. Here the CDR3 DNA reads TGTGCCAGCAGCCCGACAGGGGAGGGGACTGAAGCTTTCTTT.

This clonotype was seen more than once but under ten times. The V gene is TRBV7-2, the J gene TRBJ2-5; TRBD1 agrees at 7 bases. In germline, CDR1 is SGHTA, CDR2 FQGNSA. V lost 5 bases, J lost 2 bases, and 5 bases stayed unmatched. The CDR3 covers 14 residues. The CDR3 sequence is CASSKGQLQETQYF. The CDR3 DNA reads TGTGCCAGCAGCAAGGGACAGCTTCAAGAGACCCAGTACTTC.

The genes are TRBV5-4 and TRBJ2-4, with D possibly TRBD2 on 7 matching bases. Germline assignment: CDR1 SGHNT and CDR2 YYREEE (reference sequence). This CDR3 spans 16 amino acids. Trimming took off 0 bases at V and 3 bases at J, with 13 bases between the two ends. The CDR3 nucleotides are TGTGCCAGCAGCTTGGAGGGGGGGGCCAGCAAAAACATTCAGTACTTC. Amino acid sequence: CASSLEGGASKNIQYF.

V and J are TRBV10-3 and TRBJ2-3; 14 nucleotides align to TRBD2. The CDR3 runs to 19 residues. The junction had 10 bases not matched to a gene; V was cut back by 3 bases and J by 2 bases. Germline V gene data show CDR1 as ENHRY and CDR2 as SYGVKD. CDR3 in DNA: TGTGCCATCAGTGACCCCCCAGGACTAGCGGGGGGCGCCACAGATACGCAGTATTTT. Amino acids: CAISDPPGLAGGATDTQYF.

This clonotype has a count of ten or more. The genes are TRBV11-2 and TRBJ2-3; tentatively, D is TRBD2 (7 bases). CDR1 SGHAT and CDR2 FQNNGV come from the germline V gene. The ends were cut back, 3 bases at V and 1 base at J, with 14 bases in the middle. The CDR3 length is 16 residues. The DNA for the CDR3 is TGTGCCAGCAGCTTCTTGGGCGGGGGCGGCACAGATACGCAGTATTTT. This codes for CASSFLGGGGTDTQYF. Full variable domain (remainder filled in from reference TRBV11-2 and TRBJ2-3): EAGVAQSPRYKIIEKRQSVAFWCNPISGHATLYWYQQILGQGPKLLIQFQNNGVVDDSQLPKDRFSAERLKGVDSTLKIQPAKLEDSAVYLCASSFLGGGGTDTQYFGPGTRLTVL.

The chain is built from TRBV12-3 or TRBV12-4 and TRBJ2-3, with TRBD2 matching 8 bases. The J segment lost 10 bases and the V segment lost 3 bases, leaving 6 bases of the junction unmatched. This CDR3 is built from 13 residues. CDR3 sequence reads: CASSLDRLASQYF. The CDR3 DNA reads as TGTGCCAGCAGTTTGGACAGACTAGCGTCGCAGTATTTT.

This clonotype was observed many times. The chain carries TRBV7-8 and TRBJ2-7, with 11 bases matching TRBD2. CDR1 SGHVS and CDR2 FQNEAQ come from the germline V gene. The CDR3 runs 16 residues. V was pared by 0 bases and J by 3 bases, with 4 bases of the junction left unmatched. The CDR3 loop reads CASSLAGTSGNYEQYF. CDR3 coding DNA: TGTGCCAGCAGCTTAGCCGGGACTAGCGGCAACTACGAGCAGTACTTC.

There are a few counts of this clonotype. The chain is built from TRBV20-1 and TRBJ2-7; D remains unclear. The CDR3 covers 8 residues. Germline V gene lookup returns CDR1 DFQATT and CDR2 SNEGSKA (reference sequence). Between the trimmed V and J ends, which lost 3 bases and 6 bases, there was a span of 0 bases. In DNA form, the CDR3 reads TGCAGTGCTAGCGAGCAGTACTTC. Translated: CSASEQYF.

This clonotype was observed a handful of times. V and J are TRBV29-1 and TRBJ1-1; D might be TRBD1 (6 bases). V lost 2 bases, J lost 6 bases, and 16 bases lay in between. This CDR3 region has 14 residues. Germline loops: CDR1 SQVTM, CDR2 ANQGSEA. CDR3: CSVELSRNRAEAFF. CDR3 sequence (DNA): TGCAGCGTTGAACTTTCACGCAACAGGGCTGAAGCTTTCTTT.

This clonotype has just a few counts. The chain uses TRBV12-3 or TRBV12-4 and TRBJ1-3, with D perhaps TRBD1 (6 bases). Trimming pared 3 bases from V and 0 bases from J, leaving 12 bases between. The CDR3 extends over 16 amino acids. Written as DNA, the CDR3 is TGTGCCAGCAGTTTCTCTGACAGGAGCTCTGGAAACACCATATATTTT. It yields the protein CASSFSDRSSGNTIYF.

V is TRBV5-1 and J is TRBJ2-3; D tentatively fits TRBD1 or TRBD2 (6 bases each). The V end lost 4 bases, the J end lost 3 bases, and 15 bases lay between the germline ends. CDR3 length: 15 amino acids. Germline-derived CDR1 and CDR2 are SGHRS and YFSETQ. The CDR3 sequence: CASSPTGAGTDTQYF. CDR3 coding DNA: TGCGCCAGCAGCCCCACGGGGGCTGGGACAGATACGCAGTATTTT.

CDR3 coding DNA: TGTGCAAGTCGCTTAGCGCTAAAAGGGGCATCCTACGAGCAGTACTTC. Its protein product is CASRLALKGASYEQYF. The chain is built from TRBV12-2 and TRBJ2-7. TRBV12-2 is a documented pseudogene. CDR3 size: 16 residues.